The subject of this entry is one T cell receptor beta chain. The record originates from a study of blood T cell repertoires in COVID-19. Overall study context: The United States, Italy and Spain supplied acute and convalescent COVID-19 samples. T cells, B-cell-depleted T cells, or PBMCs supplied cDNA or gDNA.

The CDR3 extends over 14 amino acids. The ends were cut back, 1 base at V and 0 bases at J, with 8 bases in the middle. Germline CDR1 is GTSNPN and CDR2 is SVGIG (reference sequence). How the authors handled the data: Cell counts per sample came from amplifying reference gene primers. Assay: immunoSEQ multiplex PCR; the TCRdb copy retains only in-frame clones and omits some. V, J and clone size derive from that table, while D and trimming were established from the DNA sequence. The table shows hundreds of thousands of clones, with approximately 81% occurring only once. J is TRBJ2-3 and V is TRBV30; the D gene is possibly TRBD1 (5 bases). This TCR came from a woman aged 80 or older with acute or convalescent COVID-19. The sequenced sample consisted of peripheral blood. CDR3 bases: TGTGCCTGGAGTGAAGGGGTTAGCACAGATACGCAGTATTTT. Encoded protein: CAWSEGVSTDTQYF.